This TCR beta chain came from a study of T cell repertoires in cytomegalovirus infection. TCRdb reprocessed the reads with MiXCR, giving one entry per CDR3 protein. This sample has 160,000 or so distinct CDR3 sequences, with about a quarter found just once. The clonotype was recovered from a human donor in good health (CMV status not recorded). Some clones in this sample may be carry-over from other donors' samples. The sample comprised PBMCs.

The chain's CDR3 is CASSFAPYNEQFF. DNA of the CDR3: TGTGCCAGCAGTTTCGCTCCATACAATGAGCAGTTCTTC. The V gene is TRBV28, the J gene TRBJ2-1; no firm D call. Trimming left V 3 bases short and J 4 bases short, with 7 bases between. In germline, CDR1 is MDHEN, CDR2 SYDVKM. The CDR3 is made up of 13 amino acids.